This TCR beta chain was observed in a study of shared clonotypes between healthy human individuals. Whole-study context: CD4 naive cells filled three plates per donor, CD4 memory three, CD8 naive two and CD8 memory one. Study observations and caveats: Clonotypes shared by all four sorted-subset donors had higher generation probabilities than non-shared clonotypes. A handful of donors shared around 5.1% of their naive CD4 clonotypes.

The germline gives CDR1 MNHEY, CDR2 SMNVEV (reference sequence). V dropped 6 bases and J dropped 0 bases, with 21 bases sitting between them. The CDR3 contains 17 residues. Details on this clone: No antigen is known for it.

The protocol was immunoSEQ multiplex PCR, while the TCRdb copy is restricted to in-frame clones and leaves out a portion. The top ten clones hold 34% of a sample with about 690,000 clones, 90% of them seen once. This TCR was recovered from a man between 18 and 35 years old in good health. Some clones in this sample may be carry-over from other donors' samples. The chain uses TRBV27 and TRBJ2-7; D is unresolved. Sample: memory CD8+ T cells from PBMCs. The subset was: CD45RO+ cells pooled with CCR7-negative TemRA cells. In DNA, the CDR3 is TGTGCCAGCAGCCCATTAACCCCGGAGACTGTCTCCTACGAGCAGTACTTC. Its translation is CASSPLTPETVSYEQYF.